This T cell receptor (beta chain) is drawn from a study of CD8+ T cells in alopecia areata (dated by TCRdb to between 2018 and 2020). For context, the study as a whole: The treated patients, all with moderate-to-severe alopecia areata, were enrolled in an open-label pilot trial of oral tofacitinib given at 5 to 10 mg twice daily. High-throughput TCRbeta sequencing was used to examine T cell clonal expansion in alopecia areata in both the C3H/HeJ mouse model and human patients. Biopsies were taken from tofacitinib-treated patients at baseline and at 4 and 24 weeks of treatment, and a later scalp biopsy was taken in several of the tofacitinib-treated patients. Patients received tofacitinib for 6 to 18 months and were then followed off drug for 6 months to check for delayed response and recurrence. Scalp clonality was compared among normal scalp (n=4), patchy alopecia areata scalp (n=8), and alopecia totalis/universalis scalp (n=8). RNA came from the PAXgene miRNA kit for fixed scalp, the miRNeasy kit for PBMCs, and the RNeasy kit for mouse skin. Amplification of TCRbeta CDR3 regions was done by immunoSEQ multiplex PCR using 35 Vbeta forward primers and 13 Jbeta reverse primers. Human TCRbeta sequencing covered scalp tissue and sorted CD4+ and CD8+ peripheral blood T cells from patchy and totalis/universalis alopecia areata patients and healthy controls. What the research found in general, with its limitations: TCR sequences shared between patients were less clear than in mice, possibly partly because of HLA diversity in the patient population. Lesional scalp, especially in alopecia totalis/universalis, showed higher clonality and more expanded CD8+ clones than normal scalp, suggesting antigenic drive. Scalp TCR repertoire analysis is complicated because resident alphabeta T cells in normal human skin are also sequenced, whereas mouse skin is dominated by gammadelta T cells.

Receptors were amplified or captured by the immunoSEQ multiplex PCR assay. RNA was extracted from all samples and reverse transcribed into cDNA, which served as template for TCR sequencing. First-strand cDNA was synthesized with SuperScript III using a 2:1 mix of oligo-dT and random hexamers. A synthetic immune receptor repertoire was used to assess amplification bias, and residual bias was removed computationally. The study's processing was this. Raw reads were preprocessed for error removal, and CDR3 was defined according to IMGT conventions as running from the conserved cysteine to phenylalanine. Clonality was computed as 1 minus the Shannon entropy, with the entropy normalized by log2 of the number of productive unique TCRs. Scalp TCRbeta sequences were cross-referenced with sorted blood CD4 and CD8 repertoires so that the CD4 or CD8 identity of scalp clones could be inferred. TCRdb took this table from immuneACCESS and kept in-frame rearrangements with V and J called. Such tables lack part of the clones; where checked against another copy, unresolved V genes explain under half of the gap, and the rest is unexplained. The V and J calls and the clone size are those of that table, but D and trimming were determined from the DNA. For this sample the table gives about 190,000 clones, of which 50% to 60% were detected only once. The top ten hold 14% to 15% of the sample.

The time point label corresponds to: baseline before oral tofacitinib. From alopecia areata patients, peripheral blood was collected along with lesional scalp punch biopsies. PBMCs were isolated by density centrifugation and stained for CD3, CD4 and CD8, and CD4+ and CD8+ T cells were sorted on a FACSAria. CDR1 is given as SGHAT and CDR2 as FQNNGV, both from the germline V gene. V loses 4 bases, J loses 3 bases, and the germline ends lie 19 bases apart. The CDR3 measures 17 amino acids from cysteine to phenylalanine. Only the CDR3 region is kept as DNA, spanning 51 bases read in frame from base 1. As concerns this clone: The antigen this receptor binds is unknown. No base quality information exists; no much larger clone differs at one position.

The starting material was CD4+ T cells sorted from blood, obtained at week 0. The chain is encoded by TRBV11-2 joined to TRBJ2-1; the D gene is perhaps TRBD2, from 7 matching bases. The TCR originated in a human donor with alopecia areata. The CDR3 protein is CASSSPGAGAHYNEQFF. The DNA sequence follows: TGTGCCAGCAGCTCCCCAGGGGCGGGGGCGCACTACAATGAGCAGTTCTTC.